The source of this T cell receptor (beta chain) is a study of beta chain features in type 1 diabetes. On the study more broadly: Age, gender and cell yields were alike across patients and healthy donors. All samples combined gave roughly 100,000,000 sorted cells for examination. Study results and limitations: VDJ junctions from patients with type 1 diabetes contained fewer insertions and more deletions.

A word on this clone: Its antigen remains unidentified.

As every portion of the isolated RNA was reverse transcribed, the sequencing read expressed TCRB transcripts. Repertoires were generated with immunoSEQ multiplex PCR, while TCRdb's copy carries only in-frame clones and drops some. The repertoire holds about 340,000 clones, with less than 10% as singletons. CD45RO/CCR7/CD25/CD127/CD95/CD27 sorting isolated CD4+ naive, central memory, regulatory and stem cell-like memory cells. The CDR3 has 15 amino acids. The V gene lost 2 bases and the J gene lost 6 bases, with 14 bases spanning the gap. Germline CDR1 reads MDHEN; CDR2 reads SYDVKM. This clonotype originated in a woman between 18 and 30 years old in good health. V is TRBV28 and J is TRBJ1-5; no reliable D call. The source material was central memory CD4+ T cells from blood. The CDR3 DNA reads TGTGCCAGCAGTTTAAGTGGGGTAATGAGTCAGCCCCAGCATTTT. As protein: CASSLSGVMSQPQHF.